This T cell receptor (beta chain) comes out of a study of cytomegalovirus exposure and HLA in healthy donors. Regarding the study as a whole: Upon later analysis, HLA-associated TCR beta chains proved more clonally expanded than other, equally common chains. There were 150 or so TCR beta chains listed as cytomegalovirus-associated. Using a false discovery rate of 0.05, a later analysis showed that fewer than 20,000 TCR beta sequences were associated with HLA alleles.

Turning to this clone: What it binds is unknown.

PCR used 60 Vbeta primers and 13 Jbeta primers. Authors' data handling: Later, an analysis found around 80 million unique TCR beta chains, and 9.5 million to 12 million of these were shared. Clones were sequenced by immunoSEQ multiplex PCR, and TCRdb holds only the in-frame ones, with some missing. For V, J and clone size, that table is used; D and trimming come from the DNA. The sample contains about 130,000 clones, 73% of which appear only once. The CDR3 runs to 14 residues. The germline V gene has CDR1 SGDLS and CDR2 YYNGEE. Trimming removed 0 bases at V and 8 bases at J, with 14 bases between. Sequenced sample: PBMCs. The receptor comes from a man in his sixties in good health and CMV-seropositive. J is TRBJ1-2 and V is TRBV9; tentatively, D is TRBD1 (5 bases). CDR3 amino acids: CASSVGTQGGGYTF. CDR3 DNA sequence: TGTGCCAGCAGCGTAGGAACCCAGGGCGGAGGCTACACCTTC.